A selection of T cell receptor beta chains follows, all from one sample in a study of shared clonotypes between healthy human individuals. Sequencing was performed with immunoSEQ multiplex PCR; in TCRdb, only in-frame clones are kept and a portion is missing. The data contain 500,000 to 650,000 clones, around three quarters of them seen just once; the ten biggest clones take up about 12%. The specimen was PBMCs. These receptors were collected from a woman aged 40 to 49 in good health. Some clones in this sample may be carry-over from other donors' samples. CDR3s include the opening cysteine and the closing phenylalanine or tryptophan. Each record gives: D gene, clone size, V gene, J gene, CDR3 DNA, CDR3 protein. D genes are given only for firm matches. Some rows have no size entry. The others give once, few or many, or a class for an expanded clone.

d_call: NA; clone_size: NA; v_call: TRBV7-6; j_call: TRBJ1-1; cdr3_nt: TGTGCCAGCAGCCCAAGACTAGACACTGAAGCTTTCTTT; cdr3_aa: CASSPRLDTEAFF
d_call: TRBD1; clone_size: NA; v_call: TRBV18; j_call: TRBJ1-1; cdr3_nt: TGTGCCAGCTCACGGGACAGCAGGAACACTGAAGCTTTCTTT; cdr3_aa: CASSRDSRNTEAFF
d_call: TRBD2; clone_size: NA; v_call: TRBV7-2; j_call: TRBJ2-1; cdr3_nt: TGTGCCAGCAGCTTAGCCCAAGCGGGAGCGGGCTACAATGAGCAGTTCTTC; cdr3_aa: CASSLAQAGAGYNEQFF
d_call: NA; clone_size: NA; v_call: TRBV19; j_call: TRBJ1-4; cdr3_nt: TGTGCCAGTAGTATACGGGACTACCCTTCGAAGTTGTTTTTT; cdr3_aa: CASSIRDYPSKLFF
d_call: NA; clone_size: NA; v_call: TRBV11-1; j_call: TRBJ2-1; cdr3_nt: TGTGCCAGCAGCTTAGCGATACTAGCCAATGAGCAGTTCTTC; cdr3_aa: CASSLAILANEQFF
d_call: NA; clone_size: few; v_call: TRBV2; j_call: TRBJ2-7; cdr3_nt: TGTGCCAAAAGCTACGAGCAGTACTTC; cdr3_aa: CAKSYEQYF
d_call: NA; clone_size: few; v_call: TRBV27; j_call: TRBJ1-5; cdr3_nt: TGTGCCAGCAGTTTCAGGGTGCACCAGCCCCAGCATTTT; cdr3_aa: CASSFRVHQPQHF
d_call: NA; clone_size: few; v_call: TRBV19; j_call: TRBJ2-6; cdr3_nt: TGTGCCAGTAGTATACGGGGGCGTGGGGCCAACGTCCTGACTTTC; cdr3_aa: CASSIRGRGANVLTF
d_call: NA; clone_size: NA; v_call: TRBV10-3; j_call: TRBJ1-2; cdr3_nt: TGTGCCATCAGTGAGTCGACAATTTATGGCTACACCTTC; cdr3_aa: CAISESTIYGYTF
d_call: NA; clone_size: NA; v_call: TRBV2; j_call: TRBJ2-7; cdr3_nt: TGTGCCAGCAGTGGTTCTGGGACCGAGCAGTACTTC; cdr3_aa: CASSGSGTEQYF
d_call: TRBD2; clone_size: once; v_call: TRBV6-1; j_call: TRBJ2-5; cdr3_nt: TGTGCCAGCAGTGAAGCCTGGGCAGCGGGAGGGGAGACCCAGTACTTC; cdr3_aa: CASSEAWAAGGETQYF
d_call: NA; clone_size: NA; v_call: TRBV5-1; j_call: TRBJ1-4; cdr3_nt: TGCGCCAGCAGCTTGGCGGGGAGGGGTGCAGCTAATGAAAAACTGTTTTTT; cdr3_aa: CASSLAGRGAANEKLFF
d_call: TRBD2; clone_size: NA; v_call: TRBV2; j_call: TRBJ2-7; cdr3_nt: TGTGCCAGCAGCGGACTAGCGGTTACCTACGAGCAGTACTTC; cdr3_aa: CASSGLAVTYEQYF
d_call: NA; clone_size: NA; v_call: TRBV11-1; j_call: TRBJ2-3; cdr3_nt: TGTGCCAGCAGCTTAGATGGGTTCACAGATACGCAGTATTTT; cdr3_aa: CASSLDGFTDTQYF
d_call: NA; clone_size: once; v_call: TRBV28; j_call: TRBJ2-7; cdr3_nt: TGTGCCAGCACTGAAGGACTAACGGGGCTTTACGAGCAGTACTTC; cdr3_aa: CASTEGLTGLYEQYF
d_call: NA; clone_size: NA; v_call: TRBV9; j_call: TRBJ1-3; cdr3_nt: TGTGCCAGCAGCCCTCGGGAGTGGGGCTCTGGAAACACCATATATTTT; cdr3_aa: CASSPREWGSGNTIYF